The clone carrying this T cell receptor (beta chain) occurred a few times. The antigen remains undetermined. These data are taken from a study of neoadjuvant nivolumab and ipilimumab in lung cancer. Study-wide context: The combination arm added day-1 ipilimumab 1 mg/kg to nivolumab 3 mg/kg on days 1, 15, 29. Study outcomes and limitations: TCR receptors were sequenced in few samples. From pretherapy to surgery, tumor richness and clonality rose with dual therapy. Higher pretherapy blood TCR richness went with higher resected-tumor richness.

Sequencing used immunoSEQ multiplex PCR; TCRdb keeps in-frame clones, though not all of them. The data contain some 50,000 clones, around 89% of them seen just once; the ten biggest clones take up 3.7%. Trimming stripped 3 bases from V and 4 bases from J, with 13 bases between. The V gene's germline CDR1 is KGHSH and CDR2 LQKENI. The CDR3 loop spans 15 amino acids. Sequenced here: blood, sampled before neoadjuvant nivolumab, alone or with ipilimumab. The clonotype comes from an adult with non-small cell lung cancer. Some clones in this sample may be carry-over from other donors' samples. The chain joins TRBV18 to TRBJ1-3; tentative D call: TRBD1 (5 bases). CDR3 sequence: CASSPGTDKGNTIYF. In nucleotides, the CDR3 is TGTGCCAGCTCACCTGGGACCGATAAGGGAAACACCATATATTTT.